The next 9 T cell receptor beta chains were all read from a single sample in a study of T cell repertoires in cytomegalovirus infection. TCRdb reanalysed the reads using MiXCR and keeps one entry per CDR3 protein. The sample lists around 710,000 distinct CDR3 sequences; 25% to 30% were seen once. These TCRs' antigens remain unknown. The sample in question was cultured CD8+ T cells from PBMCs, obtained from culture after CMV antigen stimulation. The receptors shown here come from a human donor in good health (CMV status not recorded). Some clones in this sample may be carry-over from other donors' samples.

V usage is TRBV29-1 and J usage is TRBJ1-2; 11 nucleotides align to TRBD1. The germline gives CDR1 SQVTM, CDR2 ANQGSEA. Germline trimming cut 5 bases from V and 2 bases from J; bases unmatched to any gene: 7. The CDR3 runs to 15 residues. CDR3 amino acids: CSVLGQGVANYGYTF. The CDR3 nucleotides are TGCAGCGTTTTGGGACAGGGGGTGGCGAACTATGGCTACACCTTC.

The sample holds many counts of this clonotype. The chain carries TRBV7-8 and TRBJ2-7, with D perhaps matching TRBD1 (5 bases). The CDR3 has 15 amino acids. With 5 bases removed from V and 3 bases from J, the gap between germline ends came to 17 bases. CDR1 and CDR2 (germline): SGHVS, FQNEAQ. This CDR3 is CASSPTGAGDYEQYV. CDR3 in DNA: TGTGCCAGCAGCCCCACTGGGGCTGGGGACTACGAGCAGTACGTC.

CDR3: CASSLASGPLAFF. The CDR3 bases are TGCGCCAGCAGCTTGGCCTCTGGGCCCCTCGCTTTCTTT. The rearrangement links TRBV5-1 to TRBJ1-1; D remains unclear. V lost 0 bases and J 11 bases, leaving 14 bases between the germline ends. CDR1 and CDR2 (germline): SGHRS, YFSETQ. This CDR3 comprises 13 residues.

There are a few counts of this clonotype. J is TRBJ1-5 and V is TRBV4-1, with D possibly being TRBD1 (5 bases). Germline V gene lookup returns CDR1 MGHRA and CDR2 YSYEKL. V was cut by 3 bases and J by 2 bases, with 11 bases left in between. The CDR3 consists of 15 residues. The CDR3 DNA reads TGCGCCAGCAGCCAGACCGGGACGGGCAATCAGCCCCAGCATTTT. Residues: CASSQTGTGNQPQHF.

The chain recombines TRBV7-6 with TRBJ2-7, with 12 bases identical to TRBD2. The CDR3 totals 20 residues. V shed 5 bases and J 5 bases; nucleotides not matched to a gene: 22. Germline CDR1 and CDR2: SGHVS and FNYEAQ. CDR3 nucleotide sequence: TGTGCCAGCAGCCATACACAGGGGGGAATCCTAGCGGGGGGGCCCCACGAGCAGTACGTC. Its translation: CASSHTQGGILAGGPHEQYV.

This clonotype was counted at least ten times. The chain joins TRBV7-6 to TRBJ1-1, with D perhaps matching TRBD1 (6 bases). Trimming shortened V by 5 bases and J by 4 bases, and 14 bases separated the two germline ends. Per germline, CDR1 SGHVS and CDR2 FNYEAQ. The CDR3 totals 14 residues. The chain's CDR3 is CASSPGGLTTEAFF. CDR3 coding DNA: TGTGCCAGCAGCCCGGGGGGGCTAACCACTGAAGCTTTCTTT.

This clonotype was found a few times. The V and J genes are TRBV6-2 or TRBV6-3 and TRBJ2-1, with 7 nucleotides matching TRBD2. This CDR3 is built from 10 residues. The germline gives CDR1 MNHEY, CDR2 SVGEGT. This CDR3 is CAGGYNEQFF. CDR3 in DNA: TGTGCGGGGGGGTACAATGAGCAGTTCTTC.

This clonotype was counted only a few times. The V and J genes are TRBV7-8 and TRBJ1-2; no firm D call. The V end lost 0 bases, the J end lost 5 bases, and 16 bases lay between the germline ends. Germline assignment: CDR1 SGHVS and CDR2 FQNEAQ. This CDR3 is built from 16 residues. CDR3 nucleotides: TGTGCCAGCAGCTTAGCAAATGGACGCGGGGTTTATGGCTACACCTTC. Translating gives CASSLANGRGVYGYTF.

This clonotype was recorded at least ten times. This chain links TRBV11-2 with TRBJ1-1; D remains unclear. CDR1 SGHAT and CDR2 FQNNGV come from the germline V gene. The ends were cut back, 7 bases at V and 3 bases at J, with 15 bases in the middle. The CDR3 runs to 14 residues. CDR3 protein: CASTSEFGDTEAFF. The CDR3 DNA reads TGTGCCAGCACCTCAGAGTTCGGTGACACTGAAGCTTTCTTT.